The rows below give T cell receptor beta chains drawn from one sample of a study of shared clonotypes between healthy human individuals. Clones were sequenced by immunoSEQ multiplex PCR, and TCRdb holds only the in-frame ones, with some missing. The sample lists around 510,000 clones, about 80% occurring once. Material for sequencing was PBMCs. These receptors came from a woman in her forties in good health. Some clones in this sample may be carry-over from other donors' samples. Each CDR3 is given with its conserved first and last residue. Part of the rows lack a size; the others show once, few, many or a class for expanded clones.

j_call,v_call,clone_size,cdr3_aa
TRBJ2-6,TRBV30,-,CACSPGLGANVLTF
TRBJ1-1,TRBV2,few,CASSAEGIGTEAFF
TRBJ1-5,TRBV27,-,CASSLSVQQPQHF
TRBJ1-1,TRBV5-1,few,CASSLDRGNTEAFF
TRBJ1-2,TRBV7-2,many,CASRPTGYYGYTF
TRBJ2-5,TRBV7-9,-,CASNPPSESRTQYF
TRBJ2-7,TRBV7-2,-,CASSPRIGNRIYEQYF
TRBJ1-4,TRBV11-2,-,CASSLNRGATNEKLFF
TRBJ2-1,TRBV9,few,CASSVGGHRYNEQFF
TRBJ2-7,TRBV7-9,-,CASSLYGRETSYEQYF
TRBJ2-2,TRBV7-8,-,CASSLGDRFTGELFF
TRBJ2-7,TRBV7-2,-,CASSIDRGTNEQYF
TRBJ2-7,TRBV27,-,CASSHLQGAGSYEQYF
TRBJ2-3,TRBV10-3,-,CATTTPRETDTQYF
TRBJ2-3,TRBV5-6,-,CASSRTLAGGTDTQYF
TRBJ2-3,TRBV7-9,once,CASNDPGTNTDTQYF
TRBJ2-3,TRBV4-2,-,CASSQGGLADKWDTQYF
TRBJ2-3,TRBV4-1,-,CASSQLAGVGTDTQYF
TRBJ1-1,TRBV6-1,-,CASRPSGNTEAFF
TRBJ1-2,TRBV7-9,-,CASSPGSGREYGYGYTF
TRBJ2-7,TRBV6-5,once,CASSPPGTYEQYF
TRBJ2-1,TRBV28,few,CASSLLADGQFF
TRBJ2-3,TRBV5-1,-,CASSPPGGSIADTQYF